This entry concerns a single TCR beta chain. These data originate in a study of cytomegalovirus exposure and HLA in healthy donors. Germline assignment: CDR1 SGHTA and CDR2 FQGNSA. The V end lost 5 bases, the J end lost 5 bases, and 12 bases lay between the germline ends. This CDR3 spans 13 amino acids. 13 Jbeta primers and 60 Vbeta primers were used for the PCR. Only in-frame clones appear in the TCRdb table, and some are missing; sequencing was by immunoSEQ multiplex PCR. The sample lists about 140,000 clones; about 80% were seen once. The sequence came from a man aged 35-49 years in good health and CMV-seronegative. Sequencing used PBMCs. The gene calls are TRBV7-2 and TRBJ1-1, with a weak D call TRBD1 (5 bases). CDR3 loop: CASSPAGYTEAFF. The CDR3 bases are TGTGCCAGCAGCCCAGCAGGGTATACTGAAGCTTTCTTT.